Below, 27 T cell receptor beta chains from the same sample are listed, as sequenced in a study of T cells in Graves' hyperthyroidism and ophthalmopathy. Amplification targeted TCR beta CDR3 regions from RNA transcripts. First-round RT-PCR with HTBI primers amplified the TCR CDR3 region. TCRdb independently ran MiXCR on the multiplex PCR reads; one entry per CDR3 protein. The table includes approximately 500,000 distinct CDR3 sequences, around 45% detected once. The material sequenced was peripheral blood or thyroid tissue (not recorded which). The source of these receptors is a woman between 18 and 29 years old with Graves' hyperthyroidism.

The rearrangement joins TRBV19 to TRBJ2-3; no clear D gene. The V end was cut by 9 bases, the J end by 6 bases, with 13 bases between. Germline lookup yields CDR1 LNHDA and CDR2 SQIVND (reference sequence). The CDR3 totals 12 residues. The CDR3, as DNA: TGTGCCAGCGACGGGTCGGGCGATACGCAGTATTTT. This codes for CASDGSGDTQYF.

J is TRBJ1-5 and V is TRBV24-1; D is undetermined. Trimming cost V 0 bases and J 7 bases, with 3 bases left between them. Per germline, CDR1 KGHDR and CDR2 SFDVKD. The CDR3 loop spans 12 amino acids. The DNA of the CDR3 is TGTGCCACCAGTGATTTGGGACAGCCCCAGCATTTT. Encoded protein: CATSDLGQPQHF.

The CDR3 loop reads CSVYVGPGYGYTF. The DNA for the CDR3 is TGCAGCGTGTACGTGGGGCCCGGGTATGGCTACACCTTC. The chain combines TRBV29-1 with TRBJ1-2, with D perhaps matching TRBD1 (5 bases). The CDR3 has 13 residues. V lost 6 bases to trimming and J lost 5 bases, with 16 bases between them. Germline V CDR1 and CDR2: SQVTM, ANQGSEA. Full variable domain (remainder filled in from reference TRBV29-1 and TRBJ1-2): SAVISQKPSRDICQRGTSLTIQCQVDSQVTMMFWYRQQPGQSLTLIATANQGSEATYESGFVIDKFPISRPNLTFSTLTVSNMSPEDSSIYLCSVYVGPGYGYTFGSGTRLTVV.

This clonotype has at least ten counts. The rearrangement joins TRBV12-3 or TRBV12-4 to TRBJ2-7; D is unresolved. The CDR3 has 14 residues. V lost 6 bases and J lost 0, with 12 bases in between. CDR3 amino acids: CASRPSHTSYEQYF. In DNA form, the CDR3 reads TGTGCCAGCAGGCCGAGTCATACCTCCTACGAGCAGTACTTC.

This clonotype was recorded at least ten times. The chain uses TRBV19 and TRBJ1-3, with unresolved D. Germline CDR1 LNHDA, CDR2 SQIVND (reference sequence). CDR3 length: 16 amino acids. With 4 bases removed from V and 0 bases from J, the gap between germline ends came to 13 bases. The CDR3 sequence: CASSNFGRYSGNTIYF. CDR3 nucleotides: TGTGCCAGTAGTAATTTCGGACGCTACTCTGGAAACACCATATATTTT.

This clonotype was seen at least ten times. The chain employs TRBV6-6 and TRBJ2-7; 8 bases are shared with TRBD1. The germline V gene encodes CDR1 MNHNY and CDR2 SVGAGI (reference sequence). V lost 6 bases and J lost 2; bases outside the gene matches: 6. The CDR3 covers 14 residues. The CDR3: CASRRDRSPYEQYF. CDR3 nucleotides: TGTGCCAGCAGACGGGACAGGTCGCCCTACGAGCAGTACTTC.

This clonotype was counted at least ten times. CDR3 DNA: TGTGCCAGTAGTCGGCTAGCGGGAGGACAATACGAGCAGTACTTC. Encoded protein: CASSRLAGGQYEQYF. The J gene is TRBJ2-7, the V gene TRBV19, with 11 nucleotides matching TRBD2. This CDR3 has 15 amino acids. With V trimmed by 5 bases and J by 4 bases, 7 bases remained unmatched. Per germline, CDR1 LNHDA and CDR2 SQIVND (reference sequence). Filled out from reference TRBV19 and TRBJ2-7, the complete variable domain reads DGGITQSPKYLFRKEGQNVTLSCEQNLNHDAMYWYRQDPGQGLRLIYYSQIVNDFQKGDIAEGYSVSREKKESFPLTVTSAQKNPTAFYLCASSRLAGGQYEQYFGPGTRLTVT.

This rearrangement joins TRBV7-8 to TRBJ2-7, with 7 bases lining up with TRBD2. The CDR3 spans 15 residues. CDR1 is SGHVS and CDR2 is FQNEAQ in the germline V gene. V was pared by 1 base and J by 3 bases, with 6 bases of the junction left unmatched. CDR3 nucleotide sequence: TGTGCCAGCAGCTTAGAGGGAGGGACGAACTACGAGCAGTACTTC. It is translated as CASSLEGGTNYEQYF.

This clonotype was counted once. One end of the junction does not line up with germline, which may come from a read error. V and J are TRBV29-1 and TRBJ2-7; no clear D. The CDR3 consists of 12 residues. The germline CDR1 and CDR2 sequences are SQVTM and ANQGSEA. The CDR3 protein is CSVRSVTYELYF. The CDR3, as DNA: TGCAGCGTTCGCAGCGTTACCTACGAGCTGTACTTC.

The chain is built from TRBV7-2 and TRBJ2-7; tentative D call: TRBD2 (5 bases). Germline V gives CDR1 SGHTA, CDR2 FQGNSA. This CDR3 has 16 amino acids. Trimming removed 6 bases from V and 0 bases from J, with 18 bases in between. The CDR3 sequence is CASRSDSRDSSYEQYF. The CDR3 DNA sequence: TGTGCCAGCAGAAGTGACTCGAGGGATAGCTCCTACGAGCAGTACTTC.

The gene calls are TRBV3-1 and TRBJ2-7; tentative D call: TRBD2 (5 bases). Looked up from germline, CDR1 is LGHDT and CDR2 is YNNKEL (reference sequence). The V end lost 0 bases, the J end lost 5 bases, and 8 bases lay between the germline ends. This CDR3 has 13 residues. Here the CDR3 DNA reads TGTGCCAGCAGCCAAGAAGTGAGGGACGAGCAGTACTTC. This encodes CASSQEVRDEQYF.

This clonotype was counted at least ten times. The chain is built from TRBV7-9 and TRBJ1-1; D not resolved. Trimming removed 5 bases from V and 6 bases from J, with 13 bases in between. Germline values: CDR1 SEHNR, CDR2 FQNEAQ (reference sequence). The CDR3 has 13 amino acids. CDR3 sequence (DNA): TGTGCCAGCAGCCTCGAGAATTATCCTGAAGCTTTCTTT. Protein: CASSLENYPEAFF.

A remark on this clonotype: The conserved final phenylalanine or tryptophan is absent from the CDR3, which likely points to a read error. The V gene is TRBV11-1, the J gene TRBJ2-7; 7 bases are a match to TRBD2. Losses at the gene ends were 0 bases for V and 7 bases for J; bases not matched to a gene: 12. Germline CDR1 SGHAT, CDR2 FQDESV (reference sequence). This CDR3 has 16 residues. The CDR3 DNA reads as TGTGCCAGCAGCTTAGCTGGGCTAGCGGAGTTCAATGAGCAGTACCTC. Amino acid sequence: CASSLAGLAEFNEQYL.

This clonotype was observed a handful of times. CDR3 amino acids: CASSRRDYQETQYF. The DNA for the CDR3 is TGTGCCAGCAGCCGCCGGGACTACCAAGAGACCCAGTACTTC. The chain recombines TRBV11-1 with TRBJ2-5, with TRBD2 as a possible D gene (6 bases). CDR1 SGHAT and CDR2 FQDESV come from the germline V gene (reference sequence). The CDR3 is 14 residues long. The V end lost 5 bases, the J end lost 0 bases, and 10 bases lay between the germline ends.

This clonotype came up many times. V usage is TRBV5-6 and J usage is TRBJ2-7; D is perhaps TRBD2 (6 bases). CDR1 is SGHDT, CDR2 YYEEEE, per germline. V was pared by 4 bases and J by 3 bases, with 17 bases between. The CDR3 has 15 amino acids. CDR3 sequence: CASSHQGGASYEQYF. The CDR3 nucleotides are TGTGCCAGCAGCCACCAAGGCGGGGCGAGCTACGAGCAGTACTTC.

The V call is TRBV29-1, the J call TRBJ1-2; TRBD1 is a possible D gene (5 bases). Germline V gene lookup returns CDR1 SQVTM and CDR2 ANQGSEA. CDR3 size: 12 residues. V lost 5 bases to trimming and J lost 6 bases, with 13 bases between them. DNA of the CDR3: TGCAGCGTTAGGCGTGGGGGAAATGGCTACACCTTC. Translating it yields CSVRRGGNGYTF.

In DNA form, the CDR3 reads TGTGCCAGTAGGGCCGGGAGGGTAACCGGGGAGCTGTTTTTT. This gives the protein CASRAGRVTGELFF. The chain carries TRBV19 and TRBJ2-2; 8 nucleotides align to TRBD2. The V gene end was trimmed by 6 bases and the J gene end by 5 bases; junction bases not matched to a gene: 5. The CDR3 spans 14 residues. Germline V gene sequence: CDR1 LNHDA, CDR2 SQIVND (reference sequence). Drawing the rest from reference TRBV19 and TRBJ2-2, the complete variable domain is DGGITQSPKYLFRKEGQNVTLSCEQNLNHDAMYWYRQDPGQGLRLIYYSQIVNDFQKGDIAEGYSVSREKKESFPLTVTSAQKNPTAFYLCASRAGRVTGELFFGEGSRLTVL.

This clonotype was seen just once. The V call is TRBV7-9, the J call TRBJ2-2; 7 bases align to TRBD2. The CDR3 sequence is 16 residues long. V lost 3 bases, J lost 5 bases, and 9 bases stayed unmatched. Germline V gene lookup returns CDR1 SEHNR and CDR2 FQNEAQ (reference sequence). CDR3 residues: CASSFLAGVRTGELFF. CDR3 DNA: TGTGCCAGCAGCTTTTTGGCGGGAGTTAGAACCGGGGAGCTGTTTTTT.

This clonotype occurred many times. In DNA, the CDR3 is TGTGCCAGCAGCTACGGACAGGACCTTTATGGCTACACCTTC. This encodes CASSYGQDLYGYTF. J is TRBJ1-2 and V is TRBV7-9, with 7 bases aligning to TRBD1. V shed 4 bases, J shed 5 bases, and the junction held 7 bases outside the gene matches. CDR1 and CDR2 (germline): SEHNR, FQNEAQ (reference sequence). The CDR3 spans 14 residues.

CDR3 sequence reads: CSAKTHIQYF. Here the CDR3 DNA reads TGCAGTGCCAAGACGCACATTCAGTACTTC. The chain has TRBV20-1 and TRBJ2-5; D call uncertain. The assigned J gene may be wrong: the sequence end matches TRBJ2-4 better. CDR1 DFQATT and CDR2 SNEGSKA come from the germline V gene (reference sequence). This CDR3 has 10 residues.

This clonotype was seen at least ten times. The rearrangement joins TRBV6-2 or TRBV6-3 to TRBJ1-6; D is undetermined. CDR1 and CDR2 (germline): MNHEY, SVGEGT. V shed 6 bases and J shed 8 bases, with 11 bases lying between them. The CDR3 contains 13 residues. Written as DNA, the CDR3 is TGTGCCAGCAGCGAACGATTGGATTCACCCCTCCACTTT. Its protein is CASSERLDSPLHF.

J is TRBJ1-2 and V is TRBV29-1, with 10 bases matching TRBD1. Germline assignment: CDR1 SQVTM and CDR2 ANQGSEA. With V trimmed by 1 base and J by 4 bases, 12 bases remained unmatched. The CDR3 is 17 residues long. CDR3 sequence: CSVEGRGRGQGPYGYTF. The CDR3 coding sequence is TGCAGCGTTGAAGGCCGGGGGAGGGGACAGGGGCCCTATGGCTACACCTTC.

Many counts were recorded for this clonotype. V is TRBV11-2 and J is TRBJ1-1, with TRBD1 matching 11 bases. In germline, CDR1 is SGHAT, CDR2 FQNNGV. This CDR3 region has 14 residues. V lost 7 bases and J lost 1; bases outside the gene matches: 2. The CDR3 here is CASIGTGGNTEAFF. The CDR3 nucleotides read TGTGCCAGCATCGGGACAGGGGGGAACACTGAAGCTTTCTTT.

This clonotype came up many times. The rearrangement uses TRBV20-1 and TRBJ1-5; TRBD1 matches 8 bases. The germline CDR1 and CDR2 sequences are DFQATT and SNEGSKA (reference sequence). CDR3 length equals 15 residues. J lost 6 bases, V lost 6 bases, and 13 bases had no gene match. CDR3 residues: CSALTGGTGGQPQHF. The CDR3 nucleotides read TGCAGTGCCCTTACCGGCGGGACAGGAGGTCAGCCCCAGCATTTT.

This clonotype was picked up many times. CDR3 in DNA: TGTGCCAGCTACAGGGTTCGCTCTGGAAACACCATATATTTT. Protein: CASYRVRSGNTIYF. The gene calls are TRBV12-3 or TRBV12-4 and TRBJ1-3; tentative D call: TRBD1 (6 bases). This CDR3 comprises 14 residues. The ends were cut back, 8 bases at V and 0 bases at J, with 11 bases in the middle.

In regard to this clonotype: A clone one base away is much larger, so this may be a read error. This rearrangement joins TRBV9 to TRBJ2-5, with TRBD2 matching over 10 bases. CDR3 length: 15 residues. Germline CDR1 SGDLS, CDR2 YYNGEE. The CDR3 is CASSAGTSDQETQHF. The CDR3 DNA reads TGTGCCAGCAGCGCCGGGACTAGCGACCAAGAGACCCAGCACTTC.

Here the CDR3 reads CAISEGQGYSHGYTF. The CDR3 DNA reads as TGTGCCATCAGTGAGGGACAGGGTTATTCGCATGGCTACACCTTC. This chain connects TRBV10-3 to TRBJ1-2; 8 bases map to TRBD1. J gave up 6 bases and V 2 bases, and 8 bases lay outside the gene matches. This CDR3 spans 15 amino acids. Per germline, CDR1 ENHRY and CDR2 SYGVKD.